This is a list of T cell receptor beta chains from one sample in a study of CXCR3-negative and CXCR3-positive naive CD8 T cells. TCRdb reanalyzed the 5' RACE reads and collapses them to one entry per CDR3 protein, without DNA. Its clone listing holds 50,000 to 65,000 distinct CDR3 sequences. The sequencing sample was made of naive CXCR3- CD8+ T cells from blood. The receptor source for this set is a human donor in good health. Some clones in this sample may be carry-over from other donors' samples. The CDR3 runs from the conserved cysteine through the conserved F or W. The order of the fields is CDR3 length, V gene, J gene, clone size, CDR3 protein. Rows give clone size only sometimes, using once, few, many, or a class for an expanded clone.

15	TRBV7-9	TRBJ2-4	NA	CASSAYRGESDIQYF
12	TRBV27	TRBJ2-7	NA	CAAGKFAYEQYF
17	TRBV28	TRBJ2-1	NA	CASTVMVDVGKYNEQFF
14	TRBV2	TRBJ1-1	NA	CASSESPLGTEAFF
16	TRBV28	TRBJ2-7	NA	CASSQFSGTVSYEQYF
14	TRBV29-1	TRBJ2-5	NA	CSVEAPDRGETQYF
15	TRBV7-8	TRBJ2-1	NA	CASIRTGDSYNEQFF
12	TRBV27	TRBJ2-7	NA	CASSSGTGEQYF
13	TRBV7-8	TRBJ2-3	NA	CASLDRPAATQYF
14	TRBV27	TRBJ2-5	NA	CASSLRWGAETQYF
14	TRBV2	TRBJ2-1	NA	CASMGSEGYNEQFF
17	TRBV7-9	TRBJ2-4	NA	CASSSTSALGAKNIQYF
16	TRBV4-3	TRBJ2-3	NA	CASSQDLGGGGDTQYF
13	TRBV29-1	TRBJ2-2	NA	CSVDTGETGELFF
12	TRBV29-1	TRBJ2-3	NA	CSVPDYTDTQYF
18	TRBV7-2	TRBJ1-1	NA	CASREGGAEKIMNTEAFF
15	TRBV7-3	TRBJ2-5	NA	CASSLTPGTSETQYF
15	TRBV28	TRBJ2-7	NA	CASRITAGGSHEQYF
15	TRBV7-8	TRBJ2-5	NA	CASSLLRGATETQYF
16	TRBV7-9	TRBJ2-3	NA	CASSPLDRTSADTQYF
17	TRBV5-1	TRBJ2-7	NA	CASSLASTGSVSYEQYF
13	TRBV5-1	TRBJ1-1	NA	CASNSPPGPEAFF
13	TRBV7-9	TRBJ2-3	NA	CASSLTDPDTQYF
15	TRBV7-9	TRBJ2-3	NA	CASSVRDTRTDTQYF
17	TRBV29-1	TRBJ2-7	NA	CSVEDHRGGSPSYEQYF
15	TRBV28	TRBJ1-2	NA	CASSPVRGLNYGYTF
14	TRBV13	TRBJ2-7	NA	CASSPGDPTYEQYF
12	TRBV29-1	TRBJ2-7	NA	CSVETESYEQYF
12	TRBV20-1	TRBJ1-2	medium-sized	CSARDREVGYTF
12	TRBV7-9	TRBJ2-1	NA	CASSFGPGLVFF
12	TRBV2	TRBJ2-1	NA	CAIGTGYNEQFF
21	TRBV28	TRBJ2-3	NA	CASSHLPRTSGDGPSTDTQYF
14	TRBV5-6	TRBJ2-5	NA	CASSWDSGEETQYF
17	TRBV3-1	TRBJ1-3	NA	CASSPPDPRGTGNTIYF
14	TRBV9	TRBJ2-1	NA	CASSVGRGDNEQFF
14	TRBV5-6	TRBJ2-7	NA	CASSWAVGGYEQYF
12	TRBV4-1	TRBJ1-1	NA	CASSQDGTEAFF
14	TRBV4-3	TRBJ2-2	NA	CASRQGTNTGELFF
15	TRBV5-1	TRBJ1-1	NA	CASSRTGGGKTEAFF
15	TRBV20-1	TRBJ2-7	NA	CSARDPLAGDHEQYF
14	TRBV7-3	TRBJ2-7	NA	CASSVSSGSYEQYF
15	TRBV27	TRBJ2-3	NA	CASRVGTELTDTQYF
16	TRBV19	TRBJ2-3	NA	CASSSSLDSTSDTQYF
14	TRBV11-2	TRBJ2-6	NA	CASTLFSGANVLTF
15	TRBV29-1	TRBJ2-7	NA	CSVEDGGLSSYEQYF
18	TRBV29-1	TRBJ2-1	NA	CSVEDASSGRPSYNEQFF
13	TRBV29-1	TRBJ1-1	NA	CSVQRGGGTEAFF
15	TRBV7-2	TRBJ1-1	NA	CASSLDGAQITEAFF
12	TRBV4-2	TRBJ2-1	NA	CASSQERAEQFF
18	TRBV6-6	TRBJ2-3	NA	CASSYMTSGRAGTDTQYF
15	TRBV9	TRBJ2-7	NA	CASSFSGTGEYEQYF
14	TRBV7-9	TRBJ1-2	NA	CASSFPRVLNGYTF
15	TRBV28	TRBJ1-6	NA	CASSTGSSYNSPLHF
12	TRBV10-1	TRBJ1-6	NA	CASRTGGSPLHF